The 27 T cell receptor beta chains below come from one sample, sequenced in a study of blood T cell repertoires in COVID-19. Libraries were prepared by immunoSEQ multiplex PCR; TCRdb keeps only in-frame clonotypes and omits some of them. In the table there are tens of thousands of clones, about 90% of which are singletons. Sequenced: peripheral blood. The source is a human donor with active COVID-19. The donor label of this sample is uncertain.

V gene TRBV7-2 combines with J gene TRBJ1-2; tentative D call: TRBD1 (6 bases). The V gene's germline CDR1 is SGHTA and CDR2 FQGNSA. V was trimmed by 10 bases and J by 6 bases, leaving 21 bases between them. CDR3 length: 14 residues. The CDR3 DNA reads TGTGCCACCATCTCCGGGACAAGGGTAAATGGCTACACCTTC. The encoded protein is CATISGTRVNGYTF.

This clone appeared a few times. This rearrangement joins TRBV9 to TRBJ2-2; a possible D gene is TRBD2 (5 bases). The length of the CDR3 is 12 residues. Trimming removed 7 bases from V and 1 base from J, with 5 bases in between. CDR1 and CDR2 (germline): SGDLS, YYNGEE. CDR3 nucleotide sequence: TGTGCCAGCCGGGGGAACACCGGGGAGCTGTTTTTT. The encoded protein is CASRGNTGELFF.

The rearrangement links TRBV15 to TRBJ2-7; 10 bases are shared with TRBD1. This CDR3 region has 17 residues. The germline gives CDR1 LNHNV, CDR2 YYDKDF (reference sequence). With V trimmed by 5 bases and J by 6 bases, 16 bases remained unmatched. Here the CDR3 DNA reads TGTGCCACCAGCGGATCGCCTAGGGGACAGGGGTATTTCGAGCAGTACTTC. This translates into CATSGSPRGQGYFEQYF.

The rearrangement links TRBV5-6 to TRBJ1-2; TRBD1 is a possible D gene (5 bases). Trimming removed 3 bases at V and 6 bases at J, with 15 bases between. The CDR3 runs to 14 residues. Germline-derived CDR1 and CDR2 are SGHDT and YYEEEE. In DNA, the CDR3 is TGTGCCAGCAGCTCAGGGTTTAGGCGCGATGGCTACACCTTC. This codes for CASSSGFRRDGYTF.

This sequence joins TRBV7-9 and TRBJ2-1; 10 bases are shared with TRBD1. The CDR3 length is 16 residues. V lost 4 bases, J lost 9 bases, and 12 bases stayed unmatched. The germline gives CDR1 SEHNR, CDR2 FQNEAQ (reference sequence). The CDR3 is CASSSTTGGDSFEQFF. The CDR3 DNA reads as TGTGCCAGCAGCTCCACGACAGGGGGCGATTCGTTTGAGCAGTTCTTC.

The CDR3 protein is CASSPGQSNAEAFF. CDR3 coding DNA: TGCGCCAGCAGCCCGGGACAGTCTAACGCTGAAGCTTTCTTT. This chain links TRBV5-1 with TRBJ1-1; 7 bases match TRBD1. CDR1 is SGHRS and CDR2 is YFSETQ in the germline V gene. The CDR3 extends over 14 amino acids. V shed 4 bases, J shed 6 bases, and the junction held 9 bases outside the gene matches.

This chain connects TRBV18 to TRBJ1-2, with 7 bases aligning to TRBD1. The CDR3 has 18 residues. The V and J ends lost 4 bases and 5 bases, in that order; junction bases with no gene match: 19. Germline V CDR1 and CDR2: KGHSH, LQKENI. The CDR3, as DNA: TGTGCCAGCTCACAAGGGGGCTCACCCATCCGAAGTCTTTATGGCTACACCTTC. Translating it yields CASSQGGSPIRSLYGYTF.

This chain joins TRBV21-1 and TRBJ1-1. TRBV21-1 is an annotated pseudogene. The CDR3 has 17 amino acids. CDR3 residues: CASSKGKVGLRNTEAFF. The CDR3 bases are TGTGCCAGCAGCAAAGGGAAGGTGGGACTCCGGAACACTGAAGCTTTCTTT.

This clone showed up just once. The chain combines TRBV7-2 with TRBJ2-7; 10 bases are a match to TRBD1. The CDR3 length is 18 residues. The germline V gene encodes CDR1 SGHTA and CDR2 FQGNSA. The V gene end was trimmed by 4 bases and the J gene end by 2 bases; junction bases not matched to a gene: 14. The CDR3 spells CASSWNSVGTGVPYEQYF. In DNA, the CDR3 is TGTGCCAGCAGCTGGAACTCTGTGGGGACAGGGGTCCCCTACGAGCAGTACTTC. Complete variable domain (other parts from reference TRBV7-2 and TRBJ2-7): GAGVSQSPSNKVTEKGKDVELRCDPISGHTALYWYRQSLGQGLEFLIYFQGNSAPDKSGLPSDRFSAERTGGSVSTLTIQRTQQEDSAVYLCASSWNSVGTGVPYEQYFGPGTRLTVT.

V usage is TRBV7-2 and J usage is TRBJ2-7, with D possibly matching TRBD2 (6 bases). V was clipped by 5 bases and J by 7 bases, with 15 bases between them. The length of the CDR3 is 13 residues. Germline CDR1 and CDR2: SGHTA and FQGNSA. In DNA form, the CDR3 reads TGTGCCAGCAGCCTCCGAACGGGGGAGGAGCAGTACTTC. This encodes CASSLRTGEEQYF.

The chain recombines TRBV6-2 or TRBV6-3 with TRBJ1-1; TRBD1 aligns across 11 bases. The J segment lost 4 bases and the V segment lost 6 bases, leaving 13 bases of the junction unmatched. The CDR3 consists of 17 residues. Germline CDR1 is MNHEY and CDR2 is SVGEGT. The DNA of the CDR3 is TGTGCCAGCAGCAGCCCGAGCCTCGGGACAGGGGGCACTGAAGCTTTCTTT. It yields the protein CASSSPSLGTGGTEAFF.

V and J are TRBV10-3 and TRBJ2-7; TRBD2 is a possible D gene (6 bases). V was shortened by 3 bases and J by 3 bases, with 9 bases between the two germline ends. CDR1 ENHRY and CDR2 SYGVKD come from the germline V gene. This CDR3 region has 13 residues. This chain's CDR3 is CAISDWRGYEQYF. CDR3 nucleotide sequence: TGTGCCATCAGTGATTGGCGGGGCTACGAGCAGTACTTC.

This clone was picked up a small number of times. Here the CDR3 DNA reads TGTGCCAGCAGTCCGGGGGACAGGCTTAGATATGGCTACACCTTC. Translated: CASSPGDRLRYGYTF. The gene calls are TRBV27 and TRBJ1-2, with TRBD1 matching over 8 bases. The V gene's germline CDR1 is MNHEY and CDR2 SMNVEV (reference sequence). Unmatched junction bases numbered 10, after V lost 5 bases and J lost 5 bases. There are 15 residues in the CDR3.

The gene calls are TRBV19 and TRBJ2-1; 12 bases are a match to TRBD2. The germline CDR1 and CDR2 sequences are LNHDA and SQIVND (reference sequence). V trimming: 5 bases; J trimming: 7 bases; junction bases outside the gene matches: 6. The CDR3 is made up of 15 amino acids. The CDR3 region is CASSSTSGGKNEQFF. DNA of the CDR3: TGTGCCAGTAGTTCCACTAGCGGGGGGAAAAATGAGCAGTTCTTC. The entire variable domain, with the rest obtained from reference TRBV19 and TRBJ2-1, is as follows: DGGITQSPKYLFRKEGQNVTLSCEQNLNHDAMYWYRQDPGQGLRLIYYSQIVNDFQKGDIAEGYSVSREKKESFPLTVTSAQKNPTAFYLCASSSTSGGKNEQFFGPGTRLTVL.

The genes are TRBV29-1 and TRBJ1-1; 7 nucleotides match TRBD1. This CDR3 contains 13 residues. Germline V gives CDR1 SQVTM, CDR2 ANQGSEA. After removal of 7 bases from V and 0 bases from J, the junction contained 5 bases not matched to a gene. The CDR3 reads CSATGFMNTEAFF. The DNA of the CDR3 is TGCAGCGCGACAGGGTTCATGAACACTGAAGCTTTCTTT.

The CDR3 spells CASSLGDRPAPHYTF. The CDR3 DNA sequence: TGTGCCAGCAGCTTAGGGGACAGACCTGCCCCTCACTACACCTTC. The J gene is TRBJ1-2, the V gene TRBV7-9; 7 nucleotides agree with TRBD1. The germline V gene has CDR1 SEHNR and CDR2 FQNEAQ (reference sequence). V lost 1 base to trimming and J lost 10 bases; unmatched junction nucleotides: 12. The CDR3 is made up of 15 amino acids.

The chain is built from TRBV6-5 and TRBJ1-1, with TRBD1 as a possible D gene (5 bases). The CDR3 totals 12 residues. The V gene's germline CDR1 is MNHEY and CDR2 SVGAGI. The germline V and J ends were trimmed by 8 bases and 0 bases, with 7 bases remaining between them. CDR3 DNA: TGTGCCAGCCGACAGTTGAACACTGAAGCTTTCTTT. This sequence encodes CASRQLNTEAFF.

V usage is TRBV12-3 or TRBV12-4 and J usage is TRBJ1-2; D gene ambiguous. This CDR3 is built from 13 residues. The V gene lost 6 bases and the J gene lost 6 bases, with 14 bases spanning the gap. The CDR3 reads CASSQRGWDGYTF. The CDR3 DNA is TGTGCCAGCAGCCAAAGAGGGTGGGATGGCTACACCTTC.

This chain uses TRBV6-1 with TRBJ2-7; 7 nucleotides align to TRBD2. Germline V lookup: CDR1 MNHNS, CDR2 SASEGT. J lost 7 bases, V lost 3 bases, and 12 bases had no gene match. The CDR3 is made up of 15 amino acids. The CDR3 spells CASSESSRGFSEQYF. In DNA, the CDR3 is TGTGCCAGCAGTGAGTCTTCGCGGGGGTTTTCGGAGCAGTACTTC.

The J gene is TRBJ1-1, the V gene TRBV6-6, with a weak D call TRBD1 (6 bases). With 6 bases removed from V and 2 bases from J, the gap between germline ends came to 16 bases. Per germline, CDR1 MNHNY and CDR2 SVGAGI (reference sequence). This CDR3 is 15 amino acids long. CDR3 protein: CASSREQGRNTEAFF. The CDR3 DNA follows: TGTGCCAGCAGCCGTGAACAGGGTCGCAACACTGAAGCTTTCTTT.

This CDR3 reads CATGDFTTYEQYF. In DNA, the CDR3 is TGTGCCACGGGGGACTTTACAACCTACGAGCAGTACTTC. The chain is built from TRBV15 and TRBJ2-7; tentative D call: TRBD2 (6 bases). The CDR3 contains 13 residues. The germline CDR1 and CDR2 sequences are LNHNV and YYDKDF (reference sequence). V was trimmed by 9 bases and J by 2 bases, leaving 14 bases between them.

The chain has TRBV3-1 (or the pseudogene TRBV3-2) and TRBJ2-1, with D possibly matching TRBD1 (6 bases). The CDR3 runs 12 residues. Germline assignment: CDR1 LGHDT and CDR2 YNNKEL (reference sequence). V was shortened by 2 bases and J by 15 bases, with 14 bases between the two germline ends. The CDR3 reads CASSQRNRVTFF. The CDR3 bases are TGTGCCAGCAGCCAAAGGAACAGGGTTACGTTCTTC.

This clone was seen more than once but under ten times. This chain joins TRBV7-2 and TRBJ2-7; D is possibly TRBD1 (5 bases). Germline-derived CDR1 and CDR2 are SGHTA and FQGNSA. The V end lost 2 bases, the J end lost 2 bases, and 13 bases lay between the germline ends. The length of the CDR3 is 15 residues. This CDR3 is CASSLYTGLAYEQYF. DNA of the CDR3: TGTGCCAGCAGCTTATATACAGGTCTAGCCTACGAGCAGTACTTC.

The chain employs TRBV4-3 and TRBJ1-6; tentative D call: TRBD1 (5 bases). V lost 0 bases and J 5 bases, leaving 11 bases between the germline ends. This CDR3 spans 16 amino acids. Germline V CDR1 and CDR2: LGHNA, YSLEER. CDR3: CASSQDRQSNNSPLHF. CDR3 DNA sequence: TGCGCCAGCAGCCAAGATAGACAGTCAAATAATTCACCCCTCCACTTT.

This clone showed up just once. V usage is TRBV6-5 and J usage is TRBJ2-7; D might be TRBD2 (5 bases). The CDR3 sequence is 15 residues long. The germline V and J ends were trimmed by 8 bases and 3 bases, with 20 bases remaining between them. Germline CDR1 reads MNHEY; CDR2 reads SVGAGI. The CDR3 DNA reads TGTGCCAGCCATCCTAGCTGGTCCTACGGCTACGAGCAGTACTTC. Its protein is CASHPSWSYGYEQYF.

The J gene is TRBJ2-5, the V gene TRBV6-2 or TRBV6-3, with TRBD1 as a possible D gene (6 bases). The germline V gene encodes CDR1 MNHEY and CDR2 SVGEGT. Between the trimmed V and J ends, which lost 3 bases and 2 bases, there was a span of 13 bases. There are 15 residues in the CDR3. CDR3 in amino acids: CASSYQSRGQETQYF. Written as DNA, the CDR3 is TGTGCCAGCAGTTATCAGTCTAGGGGGCAAGAGACCCAGTACTTC.

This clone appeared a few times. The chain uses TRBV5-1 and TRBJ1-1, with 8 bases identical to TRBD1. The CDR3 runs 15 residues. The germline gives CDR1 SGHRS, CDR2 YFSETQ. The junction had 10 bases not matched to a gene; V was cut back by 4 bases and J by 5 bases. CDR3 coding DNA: TGCGCCAGCAGCCTGATTGGACAGGGAGGTACTGAAGCTTTCTTT. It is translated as CASSLIGQGGTEAFF.